These 26 T cell receptor beta chains were all obtained from the same sample, sequenced in a study of technical replicates of blood from several donors. Profiling relied on immunoSEQ multiplex PCR, and the TCRdb table lists in-frame clones only, not all of them. The sample gives approximately 41,000 clones, about 96% of which show up once; 0.35% to 0.45% is in the top ten. Sequenced input: T cells isolated from PBMCs. These TCRs come from a human donor in good health.

The rearrangement uses TRBV5-5 and TRBJ2-5, with 8 bases aligning to TRBD2. The CDR3 spans 16 residues. Germline-derived CDR1 and CDR2 are SGHKS and YYEKEE (reference sequence). Trimming took 2 bases from V and 3 from J; bases not matched to a gene: 9. CDR3 coding DNA: TGTGCCAGCAGCTTACTAGCGGCTCTGGTTGAAGAGACCCAGTACTTC. Protein sequence: CASSLLAALVEETQYF.

CDR3 loop: CASSAAPGNEQFF. CDR3 DNA sequence: TGCGCCAGCAGCGCTGCCCCGGGGAATGAGCAGTTCTTC. The V and J genes are TRBV5-1 and TRBJ2-1, with D perhaps matching TRBD2 (5 bases). The germline V gene has CDR1 SGHRS and CDR2 YFSETQ. The germline V and J ends were trimmed by 4 bases and 7 bases, with 12 bases remaining between them. The CDR3 has 13 residues.

The chain joins TRBV6-4 to TRBJ1-5; 12 bases fit TRBD1. The CDR3 runs to 18 residues. Germline CDR1 MRHNA, CDR2 SNTAGT. After removal of 3 bases from V and 0 bases from J, the junction contained 6 bases not matched to a gene. The CDR3 here is CASSEPGQGASSNQPQHF. In DNA form, the CDR3 reads TGTGCCAGCAGTGAGCCGGGACAGGGGGCAAGTAGCAATCAGCCCCAGCATTTT.

The chain has TRBV18 and TRBJ2-1, with 9 bases identical to TRBD1. J was trimmed by 5 bases and V by 2 bases; bases with no gene match: 10. This CDR3 is 17 amino acids long. CDR1 is KGHSH, CDR2 LQKENI, per germline. CDR3 residues: CASSPGTGKGKDNEQFF. The CDR3, as DNA: TGTGCCAGCTCACCAGGGACAGGGAAAGGAAAGGACAATGAGCAGTTCTTC.

This chain uses TRBV27 with TRBJ2-1; D not certain. V shed 5 bases and J shed 5 bases, with 10 bases lying between them. The germline gives CDR1 MNHEY, CDR2 SMNVEV (reference sequence). This CDR3 region has 13 residues. The DNA for the CDR3 is TGTGCCAGCAGTGTGACATTTGACAATGAGCAGTTCTTC. As protein: CASSVTFDNEQFF.

This chain links TRBV11-3 with TRBJ2-3; 10 bases line up with TRBD2. This CDR3 comprises 17 residues. J gave up 4 bases and V 3 bases, and 10 bases lay outside the gene matches. Germline assignment: CDR1 SGHNT and CDR2 YENEEA. This chain's CDR3 is CASSFRVSGRAPDTQYF. The CDR3 nucleotides read TGTGCCAGCAGCTTTAGGGTCAGCGGGAGGGCCCCAGATACGCAGTATTTT.

The rearrangement joins TRBV7-8 to TRBJ2-7; 8 bases line up with TRBD2. CDR1 is SGHVS and CDR2 is FQNEAQ in the germline V gene. Trimming cost V 5 bases and J 2 bases; bases outside gene matches: 8. The CDR3 loop spans 15 amino acids. The DNA of the CDR3 is TGTGCCAGCAGCCCGGGAGGGAGGCAAACCTACGAGCAGTACTTC. Amino acid sequence: CASSPGGRQTYEQYF.

This clone was recorded a few times. This chain joins TRBV6-6 and TRBJ1-2; possibly TRBD1 for D (5 bases). CDR1 is MNHNY, CDR2 SVGAGI, per germline (reference sequence). V was cut by 11 bases and J by 2 bases, with 18 bases left in between. The CDR3 consists of 14 residues. The CDR3 coding sequence is TGTGCCGGCACGGGGACGGGAGGGAACTATGGCTACACCTTC. Protein sequence: CAGTGTGGNYGYTF.

The chain joins TRBV19 to TRBJ2-1, with D possibly matching TRBD2 (6 bases). CDR3 size: 13 residues. Germline V CDR1 and CDR2: LNHDA, SQIVND (reference sequence). The V gene lost 6 bases and the J gene lost 9 bases, with 15 bases spanning the gap. In nucleotides, the CDR3 is TGTGCCAGTAGGGGCGGGAACCGGCCTGAGCAGTTCTTC. Residues: CASRGGNRPEQFF.

This clone was seen only once. The J gene is TRBJ1-5, the V gene TRBV6-6; 8 positions match TRBD1. Germline V lookup: CDR1 MNHNY, CDR2 SVGAGI (reference sequence). After removal of 4 bases from V and 5 bases from J, the junction contained 4 bases not matched to a gene. This CDR3 region has 14 residues. CDR3 in DNA: TGTGCCAGCAGTTCGGACAGGGCTGATCAGCCCCAGCATTTT. It encodes CASSSDRADQPQHF.

The V and J genes are TRBV9 and TRBJ2-3, with a possible D match to TRBD2 (6 bases). The germline CDR1 and CDR2 sequences are SGDLS and YYNGEE. The CDR3 contains 12 residues. V dropped 7 bases and J dropped 6 bases, with 12 bases sitting between them. The CDR3 bases are TGTGCCAGCGGGGGGAGCGTGGATACGCAGTATTTT. Protein product: CASGGSVDTQYF.

The CDR3 DNA sequence: TGCGCCAGCAGCCAAGCAGTTCTCTTGTACCAAGAGACCCAGTACTTC. It codes for CASSQAVLLYQETQYF. The genes are TRBV4-1 and TRBJ2-5; D unclear. V was cut by 1 base and J by 0 bases, with 12 bases left in between. Germline assignment: CDR1 MGHRA and CDR2 YSYEKL. The CDR3 covers 16 residues.

V is TRBV4-1 and J is TRBJ2-7; possibly TRBD2 for D (6 bases). Germline lookup yields CDR1 MGHRA and CDR2 YSYEKL. Trimming removed 1 base from V and 0 bases from J, with 10 bases in between. The CDR3 is made up of 15 amino acids. CDR3 in amino acids: CASSQVYGSSYEQYF. In DNA form, the CDR3 reads TGCGCCAGCAGCCAAGTGTACGGGAGCTCCTACGAGCAGTACTTC.

CDR3 region: CASGPQENEKLFF. The CDR3 region has the DNA TGTGCCAGCGGACCACAGGAGAATGAAAAACTGTTTTTT. The rearrangement uses TRBV27 and TRBJ1-4; D perhaps matches TRBD1 (5 bases). V lost 8 bases, J lost 5 bases, and 12 bases lay in between. The V gene's germline CDR1 is MNHEY and CDR2 SMNVEV (reference sequence). This CDR3 comprises 13 residues.

The CDR3 here is CASSGQGTYGYTF. CDR3 coding DNA: TGTGCCAGCAGCGGACAGGGAACCTATGGCTACACCTTC. This rearrangement joins TRBV9 to TRBJ1-2, with TRBD1 matching over 7 bases. The germline V gene encodes CDR1 SGDLS and CDR2 YYNGEE. This CDR3 spans 13 amino acids. The junction had 3 bases not matched to a gene; V was cut back by 3 bases and J by 4 bases.

This chain joins TRBV6-5 and TRBJ1-2, with TRBD1 matching 7 bases. The CDR3 contains 12 residues. Germline-derived CDR1 and CDR2 are MNHEY and SVGAGI. Trimming cost V 5 bases and J 8 bases; bases outside gene matches: 5. The CDR3 sequence is CASSPDRRGYTF. The CDR3 nucleotides read TGTGCCAGCAGTCCGGACAGGAGGGGCTACACCTTC.

The genes are TRBV11-3 and TRBJ1-5; D unresolved. The length of the CDR3 is 15 residues. The V end was cut by 1 base, the J end by 4 bases, with 11 bases between. Germline CDR1 SGHNT, CDR2 YENEEA. In DNA form, the CDR3 reads TGTGCCAGCAGCTTAGCCTCGGGAATGAATCAGCCCCAGCATTTT. Translation gives CASSLASGMNQPQHF.

CDR3 region: CASGTGGAREQYF. The DNA for the CDR3 is TGTGCCAGCGGGACAGGGGGCGCAAGGGAGCAGTACTTC. This chain links TRBV19 with TRBJ2-7; 12 bases agree with TRBD1. Per germline, CDR1 LNHDA and CDR2 SQIVND (reference sequence). V gave up 9 bases and J gave up 7 bases; unmatched junction bases: 7. The CDR3 loop spans 13 amino acids.

V usage is TRBV2 and J usage is TRBJ2-7; 8 nucleotides align to TRBD1. The CDR3 is made up of 12 amino acids. The germline CDR1 and CDR2 sequences are SNHLY and FYNNEI. Trimming cost V 7 bases and J 4 bases; bases outside gene matches: 3. The CDR3: CASIRQGYEQYF. The CDR3 DNA sequence: TGTGCCAGCATTCGACAGGGGTACGAGCAGTACTTC.

The rearrangement links TRBV28 to TRBJ1-5; D uncertain. This CDR3 region has 14 residues. In germline, CDR1 is MDHEN, CDR2 SYDVKM. Trimming stripped 7 bases from V and 5 bases from J, with 15 bases between. CDR3 sequence: CASMEIASHQPQHF. The CDR3 DNA reads TGTGCCAGCATGGAGATAGCTTCCCATCAGCCCCAGCATTTT.

The chain carries TRBV5-1 and TRBJ1-5; 7 bases fit TRBD1. V gave up 0 bases and J gave up 4 bases; unmatched junction bases: 1. In germline, CDR1 is SGHRS, CDR2 YFSETQ. The CDR3 totals 14 residues. DNA for the CDR3: TGCGCCAGCAGCTTGGAGACAGGGAATCAGCCCCAGCATTTT. It encodes CASSLETGNQPQHF.

This chain joins TRBV5-8 and TRBJ1-5; D remains ambiguous. Germline loops: CDR1 SGHTS, CDR2 YDEGEE. The V and J ends lost 1 base and 7 bases respectively, with 15 bases between them. The CDR3 totals 15 residues. CDR3 sequence (DNA): TGTGCCAGCAGCTTGCCCATCGGGAGCAGGCAGCCCCAGCATTTT. Translating gives CASSLPIGSRQPQHF. The whole variable domain, filled in from reference TRBV5-8 and TRBJ1-5, reads EAGVTQSPTHLIKTRGQQATLRCSPISGHTSVYWYQQALGLGLQFLLWYDEGEERNRGNFPPRFSGRQFPNYSSELNVNALELEDSALYLCASSLPIGSRQPQHFGDGTRLSIL.

The chain uses TRBV10-3 and TRBJ2-7; D perhaps matches TRBD2 (6 bases). V was cut by 8 bases and J by 0 bases, with 14 bases left in between. The CDR3 consists of 14 residues. CDR1 and CDR2 (germline): ENHRY, SYGVKD. As DNA, the CDR3 is TGTGCCATCCAGGGCGGGAAGAGCTCCTACGAGCAGTACTTC. Protein sequence: CAIQGGKSSYEQYF.

The chain links TRBV7-8 to TRBJ2-7; 8 bases align to TRBD1. CDR3 length equals 16 residues. V was clipped by 0 bases and J by 2 bases; unmatched bases: 6. Germline V lookup: CDR1 SGHVS, CDR2 FQNEAQ. CDR3 DNA sequence: TGTGCCAGCAGCTTAGCCCCCGGGACAGGAACCTACGAGCAGTACTTC. Its translation: CASSLAPGTGTYEQYF.

The gene calls are TRBV6-5 and TRBJ1-1, with no clear D. The CDR3 loop spans 14 amino acids. V lost 3 bases and J lost 1, with 9 bases in between. Germline-derived CDR1 and CDR2 are MNHEY and SVGAGI. The CDR3 sequence is CASSYLEGNTEAFF. The DNA of the CDR3 is TGTGCCAGCAGTTATCTAGAGGGGAACACTGAAGCTTTCTTT.

CDR3: CASSPYRGGLTEAFF. The CDR3 region has the DNA TGTGCCAGCAGCCCCTATAGGGGGGGCCTCACTGAAGCTTTCTTT. This chain uses TRBV13 with TRBJ1-1, with D possibly being TRBD1 (6 bases). CDR3 size: 15 residues. The germline V gene encodes CDR1 PRHDT and CDR2 FYEKMQ (reference sequence). Trimming pared 5 bases from V and 4 bases from J, leaving 17 bases between.